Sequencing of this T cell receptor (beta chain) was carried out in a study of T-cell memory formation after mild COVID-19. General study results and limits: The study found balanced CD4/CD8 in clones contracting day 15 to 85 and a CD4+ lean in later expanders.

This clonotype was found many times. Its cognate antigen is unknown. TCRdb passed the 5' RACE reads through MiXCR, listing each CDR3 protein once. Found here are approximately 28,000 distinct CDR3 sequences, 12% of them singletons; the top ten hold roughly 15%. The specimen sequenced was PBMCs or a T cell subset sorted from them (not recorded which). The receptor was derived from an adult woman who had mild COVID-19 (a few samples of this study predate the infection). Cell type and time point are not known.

CDR3 DNA sequence: TGTGCCACCTCTGAAGGTCAAGAGACCCAGTACTTC. Residues: CATSEGQETQYF. The genes are TRBV10-3 and TRBJ2-5, with no clear D. Germline assignment: CDR1 ENHRY and CDR2 SYGVKD. V was trimmed by 10 bases and J by 2 bases, leaving 11 bases between them. The CDR3 totals 12 residues.